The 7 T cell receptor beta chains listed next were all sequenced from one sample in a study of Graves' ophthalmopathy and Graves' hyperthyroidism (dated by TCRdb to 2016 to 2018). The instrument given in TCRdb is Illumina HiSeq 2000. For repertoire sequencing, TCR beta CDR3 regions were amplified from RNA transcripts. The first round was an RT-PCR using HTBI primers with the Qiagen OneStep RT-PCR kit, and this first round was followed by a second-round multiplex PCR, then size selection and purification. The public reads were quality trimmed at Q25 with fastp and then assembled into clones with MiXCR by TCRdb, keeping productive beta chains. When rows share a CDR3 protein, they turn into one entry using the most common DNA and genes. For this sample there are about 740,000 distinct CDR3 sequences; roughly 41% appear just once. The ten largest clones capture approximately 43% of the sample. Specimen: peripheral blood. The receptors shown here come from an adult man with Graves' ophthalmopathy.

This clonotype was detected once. CDR3 sequence (DNA): TGTGCCAGCAGCTTAGAGGGGCAGACCCAGTACTTC. Its protein is CASSLEGQTQYF. This chain links TRBV7-6 with TRBJ2-5; D possibly corresponds to TRBD1 (5 bases). CDR3 length: 12 amino acids. Germline assignment: CDR1 SGHVS and CDR2 FNYEAQ. Trimming took off 1 base at V and 6 bases at J, with 6 bases between the two ends. Based on the CDR3 plus reference TRBV7-6 and TRBJ2-5, the full variable domain is GAGVSQSPRYKVTKRGQDVALRCDPISGHVSLYWYRQALGQGPEFLTYFNYEAQQDKSGLPNDRFSAERPEGSISTLTIQRTEQRDSAMYRCASSLEGQTQYFGPGTRLLVL.

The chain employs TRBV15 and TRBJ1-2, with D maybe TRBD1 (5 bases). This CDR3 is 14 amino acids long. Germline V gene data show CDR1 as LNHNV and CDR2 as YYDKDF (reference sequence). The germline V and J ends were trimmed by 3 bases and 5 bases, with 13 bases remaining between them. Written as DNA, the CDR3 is TGTGCCACCAGCAGCTTGGACGGGACTTATGGCTACACCTTC. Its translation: CATSSLDGTYGYTF.

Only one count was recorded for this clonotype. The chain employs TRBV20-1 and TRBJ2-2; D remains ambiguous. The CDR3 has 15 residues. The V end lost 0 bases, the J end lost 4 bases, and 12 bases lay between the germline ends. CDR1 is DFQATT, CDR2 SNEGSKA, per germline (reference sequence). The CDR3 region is CSARDHGPTTGELFF. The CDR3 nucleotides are TGCAGTGCTAGAGATCACGGACCAACCACCGGGGAGCTGTTTTTT.

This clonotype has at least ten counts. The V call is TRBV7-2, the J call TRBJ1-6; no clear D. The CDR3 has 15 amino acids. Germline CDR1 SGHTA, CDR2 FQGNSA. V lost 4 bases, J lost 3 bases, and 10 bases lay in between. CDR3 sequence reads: CASSSAPGYNSPLHF. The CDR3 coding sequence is TGTGCCAGCAGCTCAGCGCCAGGCTATAATTCACCCCTCCACTTT.

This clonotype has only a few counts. The CDR3 is CSARDLASNYGYTF. In nucleotides, the CDR3 is TGCAGTGCTAGAGATCTGGCATCCAACTATGGCTACACCTTC. The rearrangement links TRBV20-1 to TRBJ1-2; D remains unclear. The CDR3 sequence is 14 residues long. Looked up from germline, CDR1 is DFQATT and CDR2 is SNEGSKA (reference sequence). V was trimmed by 0 bases and J by 2 bases, leaving 10 bases between them.

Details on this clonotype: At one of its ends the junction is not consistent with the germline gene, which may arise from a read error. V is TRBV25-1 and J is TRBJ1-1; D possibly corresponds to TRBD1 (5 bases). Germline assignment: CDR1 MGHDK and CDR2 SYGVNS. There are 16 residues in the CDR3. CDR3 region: CASGTPGIGVKTEAFF. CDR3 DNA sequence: TGTGCCAGCGGAACTCCAGGGATTGGGGTGAAGACTGAAGCTTTCTTT.

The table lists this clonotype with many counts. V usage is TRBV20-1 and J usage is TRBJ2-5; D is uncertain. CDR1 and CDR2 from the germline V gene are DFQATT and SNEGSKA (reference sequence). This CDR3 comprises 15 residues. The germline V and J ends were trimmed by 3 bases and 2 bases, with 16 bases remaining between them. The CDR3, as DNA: TGCAGTGCTAGCATTCGGGCCGGAACGCAAGAGACCCAGTACTTC. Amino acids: CSASIRAGTQETQYF.